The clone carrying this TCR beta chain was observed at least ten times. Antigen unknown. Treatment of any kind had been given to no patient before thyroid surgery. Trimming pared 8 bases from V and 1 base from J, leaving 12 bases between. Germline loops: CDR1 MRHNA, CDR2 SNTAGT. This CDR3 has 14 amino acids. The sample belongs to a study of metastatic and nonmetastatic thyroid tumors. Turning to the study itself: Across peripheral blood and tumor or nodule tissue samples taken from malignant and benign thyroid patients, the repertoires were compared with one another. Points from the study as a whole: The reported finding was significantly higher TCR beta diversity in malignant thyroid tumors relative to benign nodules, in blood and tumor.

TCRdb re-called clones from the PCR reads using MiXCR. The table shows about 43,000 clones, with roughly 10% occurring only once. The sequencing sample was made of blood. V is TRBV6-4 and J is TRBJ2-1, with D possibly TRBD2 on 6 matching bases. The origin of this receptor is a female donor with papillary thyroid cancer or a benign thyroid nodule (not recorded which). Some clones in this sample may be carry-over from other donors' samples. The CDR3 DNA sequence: TGTGCCAGCTCTATAGCGGCTTCCTACAATGAGCAGTTCTTC. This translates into CASSIAASYNEQFF.